This T cell receptor beta chain is from a study of blood T cell repertoires in COVID-19. Assay used: immunoSEQ multiplex PCR; TCRdb lists only in-frame clones, some missing. The table shows over 25,000 clones, with 80% to 90% occurring only once. This clonotype originated in a human donor in a cohort sampled during active COVID-19. The donor label of this sample is uncertain. The sequenced sample was peripheral blood.

In DNA, the CDR3 is TGTGCCAGCACCACCCCAGGCGGGGAGCAGTACTTC. Protein: CASTTPGGEQYF. The V call is TRBV6-5, the J call TRBJ2-7, with D perhaps matching TRBD2 (5 bases). Trimming left V 7 bases short and J 7 bases short, with 14 bases between. Germline V gene data show CDR1 as MNHEY and CDR2 as SVGAGI. The CDR3 is made up of 12 amino acids.